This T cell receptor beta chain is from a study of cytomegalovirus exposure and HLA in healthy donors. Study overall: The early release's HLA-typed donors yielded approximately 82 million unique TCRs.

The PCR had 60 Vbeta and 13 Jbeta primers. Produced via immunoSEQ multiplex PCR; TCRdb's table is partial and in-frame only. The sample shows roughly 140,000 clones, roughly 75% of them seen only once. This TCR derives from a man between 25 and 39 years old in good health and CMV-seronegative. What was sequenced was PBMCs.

CDR3 sequence: CASSRLAGPLFF. DNA of the CDR3: TGCGCCAGCAGCCGTTTGGCGGGACCACTGTTTTTT. The chain is built from TRBV4-1 and TRBJ1-4; possible D gene TRBD1, 5 bases. This CDR3 contains 12 residues. CDR1 is MGHRA and CDR2 is YSYEKL in the germline V gene. Trimming pared 4 bases from V and 13 bases from J, leaving 13 bases between.